Shown below are 28 T cell receptor beta chains from a single sample sequenced in a study of T cell changes during pregnancy in multiple sclerosis. Profiling relied on immunoSEQ multiplex PCR, and the TCRdb table lists in-frame clones only, not all of them. The data contain 88,000 or so clones, about 90% of them singletons. The sequencing used peripheral blood, collected before pregnancy. The receptor source for this set is a female donor with multiple sclerosis, enrolled in a pregnancy study.

This chain joins TRBV2 and TRBJ1-2; possibly TRBD1 for D (5 bases). CDR3 length equals 15 residues. Between the trimmed V and J ends, which lost 9 bases and 2 bases, there was a span of 19 bases. In germline, CDR1 is SNHLY, CDR2 FYNNEI. The CDR3 DNA follows: TGTGCCAGGACCGCGAGGCGACAGATAAACTATGGCTACACCTTC. Its protein is CARTARRQINYGYTF.

The CDR3 protein is CASSQDLQNQPQHF. CDR3 coding DNA: TGCGCCAGCAGCCAAGATTTACAGAATCAGCCCCAGCATTTT. The rearrangement joins TRBV4-1 to TRBJ1-5; no reliable D call. Germline CDR1 reads MGHRA; CDR2 reads YSYEKL. The CDR3 totals 14 residues. Trimming removed 0 bases at V and 4 bases at J, with 7 bases between.

The chain is built from TRBV7-9 and TRBJ1-5; possible D gene TRBD1, 5 bases. The CDR3 is made up of 13 amino acids. The V end lost 5 bases, the J end lost 5 bases, and 10 bases lay between the germline ends. CDR1 and CDR2 from the germline V gene are SEHNR and FQNEAQ (reference sequence). As DNA, the CDR3 is TGTGCCAGCAGCCAGTCCAGGGATCAGCCCCAGCATTTT. It yields the protein CASSQSRDQPQHF.

V is TRBV14 and J is TRBJ1-2; D may be TRBD1 (6 bases). The germline V and J ends were trimmed by 1 base and 4 bases, with 10 bases remaining between them. Per the germline V gene, CDR1 is SGHDN and CDR2 is FVKESK. The CDR3 is made up of 14 amino acids. This CDR3 is CASSQVQGTYGYTF. CDR3 DNA sequence: TGTGCCAGCAGCCAAGTTCAGGGGACCTATGGCTACACCTTC.

In regard to this clone: The same CDR3 also results from other DNA sequences found in this sample. The genes are TRBV5-1 and TRBJ2-5; 10 bases line up with TRBD2. CDR1 and CDR2 from the germline V gene are SGHRS and YFSETQ. The length of the CDR3 is 15 residues. J lost 0 bases, V lost 4 bases, and 3 bases had no gene match. CDR3 DNA: TGCGCCAGCAGCAGACTAGCGGGCTACCAAGAGACCCAGTACTTC. Its translation is CASSRLAGYQETQYF.

The V and J genes are TRBV23-1 and TRBJ1-2; 9 bases line up with TRBD1. TRBV23-1 is marked as an open reading frame, function uncertain. The junction had 4 bases not matched to a gene; V was cut back by 2 bases and J by 0 bases. The CDR3 is made up of 16 amino acids. CDR3 sequence reads: CASSQPGQGTNYGYTF. CDR3 bases: TGCGCCAGCAGTCAACCTGGACAGGGGACTAACTATGGCTACACCTTC.

This rearrangement joins TRBV6-5 to TRBJ2-7, with unresolved D. There are 13 residues in the CDR3. Germline V CDR1 and CDR2: MNHEY, SVGAGI. Trimming pared 5 bases from V and 6 bases from J, leaving 14 bases between. The CDR3 loop reads CASSLSSIGEQYF. The CDR3 DNA sequence: TGTGCCAGCAGTCTCTCATCAATCGGCGAGCAGTACTTC.

The J gene is TRBJ1-1, the V gene TRBV5-5; D is uncertain. The CDR3 sequence is 13 residues long. Trimming took 0 bases from V and 5 from J, leaving 8 bases between them. Germline CDR1 SGHKS, CDR2 YYEKEE (reference sequence). CDR3: CASSLDTGTEAFF. As DNA, the CDR3 is TGTGCCAGCAGCTTGGATACGGGGACTGAAGCTTTCTTT. Variable domain in full (rest from reference TRBV5-5 and TRBJ1-1): DAGVTQSPTHLIKTRGQQVTLRCSPISGHKSVSWYQQVLGQGPQFIFQYYEKEERGRGNFPDRFSARQFPNYSSELNVNALLLGDSALYLCASSLDTGTEAFFGQGTRLTVV.

The chain couples TRBV6-5 to TRBJ1-6; 7 nucleotides agree with TRBD1. V was pared by 4 bases and J by 7 bases, with 4 bases of the junction left unmatched. The CDR3 runs to 14 residues. Germline V gene data show CDR1 as MNHEY and CDR2 as SVGAGI. CDR3 in DNA: TGTGCCAGCAGTTCCGGGACAGCGAATTCACCCCTCCACTTT. Encoded protein: CASSSGTANSPLHF.

The chain uses TRBV5-6 and TRBJ2-1, with D tentatively TRBD2 (5 bases). Per germline, CDR1 SGHDT and CDR2 YYEEEE. V was pared by 0 bases and J by 9 bases, with 13 bases between. CDR3 length: 14 residues. CDR3 in amino acids: CASSLVAGLAEQFF. For the CDR3, the DNA is TGTGCCAGCAGCTTGGTTGCGGGTTTGGCTGAGCAGTTCTTC. The full variable domain, completed using reference TRBV5-6 and TRBJ2-1, is DAGVTQSPTHLIKTRGQQVTLRCSPKSGHDTVSWYQQALGQGPQFIFQYYEEEERQRGNFPDRFSGHQFPNYSSELNVNALLLGDSALYLCASSLVAGLAEQFFGPGTRLTVL.

The chain has TRBV30 and TRBJ2-5; no clear D. V lost 4 bases, J lost 7 bases, and 7 bases lay in between. CDR1 is GTSNPN and CDR2 is SVGIG in the germline V gene (reference sequence). The CDR3 has 10 amino acids. CDR3 loop: CAWNSGTQYF. CDR3 bases: TGTGCCTGGAACTCGGGGACCCAGTACTTC.

CDR3 sequence: CASSLIKDPVLYGVTGELFF. CDR3 in DNA: TGTGCCAGCAGCTTAATTAAGGACCCGGTTCTGTACGGGGTCACCGGGGAGCTGTTTTTT. The V call is TRBV13, the J call TRBJ2-2; TRBD2 might be the D (5 bases). V lost 2 bases and J lost 4, with 26 bases in between. Germline V lookup: CDR1 PRHDT, CDR2 FYEKMQ (reference sequence). This CDR3 has 20 amino acids.

The J gene is TRBJ2-7, the V gene TRBV5-4; D is possibly TRBD2 (6 bases). V was trimmed by 1 base and J by 4 bases, leaving 12 bases between them. The germline gives CDR1 SGHNT, CDR2 YYREEE (reference sequence). The CDR3 length is 14 residues. CDR3 nucleotide sequence: TGTGCCAGCAGCTTGAGTGGGGGGATGTACGAGCAGTACTTC. Its translation: CASSLSGGMYEQYF.

This sequence joins TRBV9 and TRBJ2-3; maybe TRBD1 (6 bases). Germline V gene sequence: CDR1 SGDLS, CDR2 YYNGEE. V was clipped by 1 base and J by 3 bases, with 12 bases between them. The CDR3 is made up of 15 amino acids. CDR3: CASSVRLRGTDTQYF. As DNA, the CDR3 is TGTGCCAGCAGCGTAAGGCTGAGGGGGACAGATACGCAGTATTTT.

The chain carries TRBV9 and TRBJ1-2; 8 bases line up with TRBD1. The CDR3 is 13 amino acids. The junction had 3 bases not matched to a gene; V was cut back by 3 bases and J by 5 bases. Germline V gives CDR1 SGDLS, CDR2 YYNGEE. CDR3 DNA sequence: TGTGCCAGCAGCGGACAGGGGTTATATGGCTACACCTTC. This codes for CASSGQGLYGYTF.

V and J are TRBV6-5 and TRBJ1-3; D is uncertain. CDR1 and CDR2 from the germline V gene are MNHEY and SVGAGI. This CDR3 contains 16 residues. V was cut by 4 bases and J by 1 base, with 14 bases left in between. DNA for the CDR3: TGTGCCAGCAGTTCCTCGATTCCACGGTCTGGAAACACCATATATTTT. Translated: CASSSSIPRSGNTIYF.

The chain carries TRBV5-1 and TRBJ1-3; 7 nucleotides agree with TRBD1. V was clipped by 5 bases and J by 0 bases; unmatched bases: 17. Germline CDR1 and CDR2: SGHRS and YFSETQ. This CDR3 comprises 19 residues. CDR3 DNA sequence: TGCGCCAGCAGTCCACTCTCGGGACAGACCTTTCGCTCTGGAAACACCATATATTTT. Its translation: CASSPLSGQTFRSGNTIYF.

The chain combines TRBV5-6 with TRBJ2-1, with D perhaps matching TRBD2 (5 bases). Germline values: CDR1 SGHDT, CDR2 YYEEEE. The CDR3 consists of 15 residues. V shed 3 bases and J shed 2 bases, with 12 bases lying between them. This CDR3 reads CASSSEAKPYNEQFF. The DNA for the CDR3 is TGTGCCAGCAGCTCGGAGGCGAAGCCCTACAATGAGCAGTTCTTC.

The chain links TRBV9 to TRBJ1-1; D remains unclear. Germline V gene data show CDR1 as SGDLS and CDR2 as YYNGEE. The CDR3 loop spans 13 amino acids. Trimming stripped 3 bases from V and 0 bases from J, with 6 bases between. Here the CDR3 DNA reads TGTGCCAGCAGCGCCAGCGTGAACACTGAAGCTTTCTTT. This codes for CASSASVNTEAFF.

This chain joins TRBV6-5 and TRBJ1-1; the D is unclear. Germline loops: CDR1 MNHEY, CDR2 SVGAGI. With 4 bases removed from V and 4 bases from J, the gap between germline ends came to 7 bases. This CDR3 is 12 amino acids long. This chain's CDR3 is CASSSSGTEAFF. DNA for the CDR3: TGTGCCAGCAGTTCCAGCGGCACTGAAGCTTTCTTT.

This CDR3 reads CASSFPGQQETQYF. The CDR3 DNA follows: TGTGCCAGCAGCTTCCCGGGACAACAAGAGACCCAGTACTTC. The J gene is TRBJ2-5, the V gene TRBV5-6; a weak D match, TRBD1 (6 bases). This CDR3 spans 14 amino acids. Germline CDR1 SGHDT, CDR2 YYEEEE. Trimming removed 2 bases from V and 2 bases from J, with 10 bases in between.

This rearrangement joins TRBV9 to TRBJ2-3; D perhaps matches TRBD1 (6 bases). Germline loops: CDR1 SGDLS, CDR2 YYNGEE. The CDR3 totals 16 residues. The V gene lost 4 bases and the J gene lost 2 bases, with 17 bases spanning the gap. The CDR3 is CASSSVGAGYTDTQYF. CDR3 nucleotides: TGTGCCAGCAGCAGCGTGGGGGCAGGGTACACAGATACGCAGTATTTT.

The rearrangement joins TRBV5-1 to TRBJ1-1; TRBD1 is a possible D gene (6 bases). V lost 4 bases to trimming and J lost 2 bases, with 12 bases between them. This CDR3 comprises 14 residues. From germline, CDR1 is SGHRS and CDR2 YFSETQ. In DNA form, the CDR3 reads TGCGCCAGCAGCGGATGGACAGATAACACTGAAGCTTTCTTT. Protein sequence: CASSGWTDNTEAFF.

This clone appeared a single time. The gene calls are TRBV5-8 and TRBJ1-1; D is unclear. The CDR3 has 12 residues. The V and J ends lost 7 bases and 1 base respectively, with 8 bases between them. Germline assignment: CDR1 SGHTS and CDR2 YDEGEE. The CDR3, as DNA: TGTGCCAGCCTATACGGGAACACTGAAGCTTTCTTT. Its translation is CASLYGNTEAFF.

The gene calls are TRBV2 and TRBJ2-5, with D perhaps TRBD1 (6 bases). The CDR3 has 15 amino acids. CDR1 is SNHLY, CDR2 FYNNEI, per germline. The V gene lost 4 bases and the J gene lost 6 bases, with 18 bases spanning the gap. CDR3 sequence reads: CASSVDSRGIKTQYF. The DNA for the CDR3 is TGTGCCAGCAGTGTGGACAGTCGGGGCATCAAGACCCAGTACTTC.

The chain recombines TRBV9 with TRBJ2-5, with TRBD1 identical over 8 bases. There are 16 residues in the CDR3. V shed 4 bases and J 4 bases; nucleotides not matched to a gene: 12. Germline-derived CDR1 and CDR2 are SGDLS and YYNGEE. The CDR3 is CASSNHGQGVVETQYF. The CDR3 DNA follows: TGTGCCAGCAGCAACCATGGACAGGGTGTCGTAGAGACCCAGTACTTC. The entire variable domain, with the rest obtained from reference TRBV9 and TRBJ2-5, is as follows: DSGVTQTPKHLITATGQRVTLRCSPRSGDLSVYWYQQSLDQGLQFLIQYYNGEERAKGNILERFSAQQFPDLHSELNLSSLELGDSALYFCASSNHGQGVVETQYFGPGTRLLVL.

The V gene is TRBV5-5, the J gene TRBJ2-3, with no clear D. The V gene's germline CDR1 is SGHKS and CDR2 YYEKEE (reference sequence). The CDR3 runs to 14 residues. V lost 6 bases and J 5 bases, leaving 16 bases between the germline ends. The CDR3 DNA reads as TGTGCCAGCACGAATCCGGTCTCAAAAGATACGCAGTATTTT. Translated, it gives CASTNPVSKDTQYF.

The chain's CDR3 is CSVELPGGQEDTQYF. The CDR3 DNA sequence: TGCAGCGTTGAATTGCCGGGGGGGCAGGAAGATACGCAGTATTTT. This chain links TRBV29-1 with TRBJ2-3; 8 bases are shared with TRBD2. The CDR3 runs 15 residues. Germline V CDR1 and CDR2: SQVTM, ANQGSEA. V lost 2 bases, J lost 5 bases, and 9 bases stayed unmatched.